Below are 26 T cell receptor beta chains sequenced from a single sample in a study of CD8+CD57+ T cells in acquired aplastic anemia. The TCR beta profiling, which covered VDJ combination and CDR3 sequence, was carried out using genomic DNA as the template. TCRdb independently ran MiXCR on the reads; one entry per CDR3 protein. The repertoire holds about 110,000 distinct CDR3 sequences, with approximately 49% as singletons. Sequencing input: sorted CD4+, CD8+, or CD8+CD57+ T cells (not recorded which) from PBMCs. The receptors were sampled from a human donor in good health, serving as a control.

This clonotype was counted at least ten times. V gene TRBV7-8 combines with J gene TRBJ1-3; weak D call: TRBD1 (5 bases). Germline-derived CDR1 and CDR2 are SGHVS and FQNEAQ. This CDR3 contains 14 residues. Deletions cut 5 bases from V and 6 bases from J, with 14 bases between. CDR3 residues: CASSQNDRLNTIYF. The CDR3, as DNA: TGTGCCAGCAGCCAAAACGACAGATTAAACACCATATATTTT.

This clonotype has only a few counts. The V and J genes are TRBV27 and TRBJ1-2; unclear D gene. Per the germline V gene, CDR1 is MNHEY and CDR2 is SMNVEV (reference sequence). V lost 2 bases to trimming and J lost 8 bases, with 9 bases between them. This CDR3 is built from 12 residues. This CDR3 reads CASSLRGMGYTF. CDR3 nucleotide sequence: TGTGCCAGCAGTTTACGTGGTATGGGCTACACCTTC.

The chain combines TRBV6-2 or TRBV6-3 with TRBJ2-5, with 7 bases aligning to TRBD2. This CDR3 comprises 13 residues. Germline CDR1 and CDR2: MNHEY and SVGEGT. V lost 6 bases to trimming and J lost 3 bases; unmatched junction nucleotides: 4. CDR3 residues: CASRLSGEETQYF. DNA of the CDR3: TGTGCCAGCAGGTTAAGCGGGGAAGAGACCCAGTACTTC.

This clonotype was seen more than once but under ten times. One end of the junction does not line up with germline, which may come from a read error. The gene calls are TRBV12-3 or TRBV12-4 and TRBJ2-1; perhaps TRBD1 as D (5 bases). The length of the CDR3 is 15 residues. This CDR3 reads CASSYRRGYYNEQSF. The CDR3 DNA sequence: TGTGCCAGCAGCTATAGAAGGGGCTACTACAATGAGCAGTCCTTC.

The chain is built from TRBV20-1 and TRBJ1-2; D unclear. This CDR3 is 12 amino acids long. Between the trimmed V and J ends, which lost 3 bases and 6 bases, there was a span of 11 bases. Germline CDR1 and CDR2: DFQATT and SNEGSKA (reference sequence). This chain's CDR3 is CSASPDTDGYTF. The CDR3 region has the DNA TGCAGTGCTAGCCCCGACACCGATGGCTACACCTTC.

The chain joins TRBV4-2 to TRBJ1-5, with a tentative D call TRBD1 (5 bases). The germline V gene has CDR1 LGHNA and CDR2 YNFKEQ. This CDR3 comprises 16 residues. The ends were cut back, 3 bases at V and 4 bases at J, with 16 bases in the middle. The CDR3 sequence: CASSQGLEGFNQPQHF. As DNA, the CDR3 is TGTGCCAGCAGCCAGGGGCTCGAGGGGTTTAATCAGCCCCAGCATTTT.

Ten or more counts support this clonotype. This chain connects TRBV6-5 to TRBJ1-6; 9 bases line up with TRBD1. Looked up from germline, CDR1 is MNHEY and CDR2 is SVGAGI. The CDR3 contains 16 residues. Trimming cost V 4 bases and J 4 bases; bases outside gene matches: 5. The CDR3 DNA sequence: TGTGCCAGCAGTTCACAGGGGGCAAATTATAATTCACCCCTCCACTTT. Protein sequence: CASSSQGANYNSPLHF.

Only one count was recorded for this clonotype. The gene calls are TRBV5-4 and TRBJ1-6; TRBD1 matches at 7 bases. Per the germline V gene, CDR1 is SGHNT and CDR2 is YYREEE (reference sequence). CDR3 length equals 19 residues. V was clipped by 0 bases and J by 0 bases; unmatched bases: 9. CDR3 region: CASSLGQGDLSSYNSPLHF. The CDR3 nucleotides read TGTGCCAGCAGCTTGGGACAGGGTGATCTAAGCTCCTATAATTCACCCCTCCACTTT.

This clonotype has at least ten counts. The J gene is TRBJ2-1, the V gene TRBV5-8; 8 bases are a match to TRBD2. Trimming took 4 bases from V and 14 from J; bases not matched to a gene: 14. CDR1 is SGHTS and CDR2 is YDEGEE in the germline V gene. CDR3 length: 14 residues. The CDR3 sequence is CASSPRGGESVKFF. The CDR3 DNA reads TGTGCCAGCAGCCCTCGGGGGGGCGAAAGTGTCAAGTTCTTC.

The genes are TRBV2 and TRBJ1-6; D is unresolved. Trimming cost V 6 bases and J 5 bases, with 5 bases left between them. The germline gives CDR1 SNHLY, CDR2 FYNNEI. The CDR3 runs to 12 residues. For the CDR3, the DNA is TGTGCCAGCAGGGGCGATAATTCACCCCTCCACTTT. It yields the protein CASRGDNSPLHF. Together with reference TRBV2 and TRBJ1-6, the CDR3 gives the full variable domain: EPEVTQTPSHQVTQMGQEVILRCVPISNHLYFYWYRQILGQKVEFLVSFYNNEISEKSEIFDDQFSVERPDGSNFTLKIRSTKLEDSAMYFCASRGDNSPLHFGNGTRLTVT.

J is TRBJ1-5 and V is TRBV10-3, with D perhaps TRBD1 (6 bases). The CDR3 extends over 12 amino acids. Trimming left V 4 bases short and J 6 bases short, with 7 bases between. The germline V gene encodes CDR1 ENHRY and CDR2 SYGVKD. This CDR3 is CAISGGGQPQHF. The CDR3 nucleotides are TGTGCCATCAGTGGAGGGGGTCAGCCCCAGCATTTT.

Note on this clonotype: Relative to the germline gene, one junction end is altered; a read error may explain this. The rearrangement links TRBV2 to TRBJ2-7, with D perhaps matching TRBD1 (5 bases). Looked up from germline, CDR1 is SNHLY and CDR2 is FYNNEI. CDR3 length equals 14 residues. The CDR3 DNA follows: TGTGCAAGCCGCATCAGGGTTTTCACCTACGAGCAGAACTTC. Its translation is CASRIRVFTYEQNF.

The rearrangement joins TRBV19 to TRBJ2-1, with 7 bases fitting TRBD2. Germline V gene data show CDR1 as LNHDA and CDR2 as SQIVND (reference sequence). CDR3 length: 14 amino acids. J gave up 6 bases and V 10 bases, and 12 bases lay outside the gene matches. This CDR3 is CATSLAWGGNEQFF. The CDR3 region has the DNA TGTGCCACCTCTCTAGCCTGGGGGGGCAATGAGCAGTTCTTC.

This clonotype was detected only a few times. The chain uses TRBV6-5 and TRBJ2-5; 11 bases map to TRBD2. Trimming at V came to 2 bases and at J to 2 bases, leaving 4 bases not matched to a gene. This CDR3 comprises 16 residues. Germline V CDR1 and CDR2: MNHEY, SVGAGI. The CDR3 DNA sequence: TGTGCCAGCAGTTACAAACTAGCGGGGGAGCAAGAGACCCAGTACTTC. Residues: CASSYKLAGEQETQYF.

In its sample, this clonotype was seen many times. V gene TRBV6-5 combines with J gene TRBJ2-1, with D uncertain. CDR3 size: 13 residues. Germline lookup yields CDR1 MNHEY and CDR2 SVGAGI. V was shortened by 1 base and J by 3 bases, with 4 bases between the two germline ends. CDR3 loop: CASSYLDYNEQFF. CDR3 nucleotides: TGTGCCAGCAGTTACTTGGACTACAATGAGCAGTTCTTC.

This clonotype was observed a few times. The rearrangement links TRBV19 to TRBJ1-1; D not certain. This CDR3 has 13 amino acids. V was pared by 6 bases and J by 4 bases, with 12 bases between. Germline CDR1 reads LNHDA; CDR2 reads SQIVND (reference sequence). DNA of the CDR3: TGTGCCAGTAGGCTGAAGGGAGGCACTGAAGCTTTCTTT. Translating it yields CASRLKGGTEAFF.

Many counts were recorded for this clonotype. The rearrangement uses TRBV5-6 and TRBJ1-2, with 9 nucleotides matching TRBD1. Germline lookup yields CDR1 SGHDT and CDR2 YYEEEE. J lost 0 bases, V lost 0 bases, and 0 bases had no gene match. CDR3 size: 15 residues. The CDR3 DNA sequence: TGTGCCAGCAGCTTGGGGGACAGGGCTAACTATGGCTACACCTTC. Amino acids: CASSLGDRANYGYTF.

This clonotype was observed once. The CDR3 reads CATSRDRYTGELFF. The DNA for the CDR3 is TGTGCCACCAGCAGAGACCGTTACACCGGGGAGCTGTTTTTT. This chain uses TRBV15 with TRBJ2-2; D remains ambiguous. Looked up from germline, CDR1 is LNHNV and CDR2 is YYDKDF (reference sequence). The CDR3 loop spans 14 amino acids. V lost 0 bases and J 3 bases, leaving 5 bases between the germline ends.

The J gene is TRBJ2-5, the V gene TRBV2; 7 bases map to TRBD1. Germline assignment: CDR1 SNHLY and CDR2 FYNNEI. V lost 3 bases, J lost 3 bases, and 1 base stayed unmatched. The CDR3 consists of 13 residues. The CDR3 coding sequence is TGTGCCAGCAGTGATGACAGGGAAGAGACCCAGTACTTC. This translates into CASSDDREETQYF.

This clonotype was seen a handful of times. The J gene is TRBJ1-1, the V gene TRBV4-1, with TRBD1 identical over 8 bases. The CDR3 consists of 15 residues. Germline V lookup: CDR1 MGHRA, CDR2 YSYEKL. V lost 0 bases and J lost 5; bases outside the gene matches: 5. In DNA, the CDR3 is TGCGCCAGCAGCCAAGAGGCAGGGGGCGAGACTGAAGCTTTCTTT. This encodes CASSQEAGGETEAFF.

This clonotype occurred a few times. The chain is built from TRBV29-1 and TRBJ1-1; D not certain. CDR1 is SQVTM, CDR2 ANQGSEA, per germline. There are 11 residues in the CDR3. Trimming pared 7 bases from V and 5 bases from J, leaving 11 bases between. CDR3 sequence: CSATSGTEAFF. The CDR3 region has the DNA TGCAGCGCGACGAGCGGTACTGAAGCTTTCTTT. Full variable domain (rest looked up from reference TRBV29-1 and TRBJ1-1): SAVISQKPSRDICQRGTSLTIQCQVDSQVTMMFWYRQQPGQSLTLIATANQGSEATYESGFVIDKFPISRPNLTFSTLTVSNMSPEDSSIYLCSATSGTEAFFGQGTRLTVV.

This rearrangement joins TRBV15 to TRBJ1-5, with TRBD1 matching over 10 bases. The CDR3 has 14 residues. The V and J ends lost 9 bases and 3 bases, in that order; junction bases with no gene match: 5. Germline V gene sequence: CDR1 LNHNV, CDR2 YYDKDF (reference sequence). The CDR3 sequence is CATPGTGDNQPQHF. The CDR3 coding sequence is TGTGCCACTCCCGGGACAGGGGACAATCAGCCCCAGCATTTT.

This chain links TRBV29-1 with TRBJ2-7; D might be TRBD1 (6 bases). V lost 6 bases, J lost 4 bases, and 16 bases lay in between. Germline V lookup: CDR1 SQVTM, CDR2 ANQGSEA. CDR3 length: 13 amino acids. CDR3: CSVVRGLGYEQYF. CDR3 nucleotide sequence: TGCAGCGTCGTCAGGGGCTTAGGGTACGAGCAGTACTTC.

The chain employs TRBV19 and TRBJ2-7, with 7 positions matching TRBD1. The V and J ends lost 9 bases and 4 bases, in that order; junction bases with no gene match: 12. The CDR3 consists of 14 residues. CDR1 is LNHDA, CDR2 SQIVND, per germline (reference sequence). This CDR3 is CASSLAQGKYEQYF. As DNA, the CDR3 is TGTGCCAGCAGCTTAGCACAGGGGAAATACGAGCAGTACTTC.

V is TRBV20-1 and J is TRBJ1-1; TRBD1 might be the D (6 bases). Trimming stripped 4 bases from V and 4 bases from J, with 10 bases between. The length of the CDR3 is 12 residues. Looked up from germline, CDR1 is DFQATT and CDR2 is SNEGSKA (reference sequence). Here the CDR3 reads CSAIDRSTEAFF. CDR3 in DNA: TGCAGTGCTATCGACAGGAGCACTGAAGCTTTCTTT.

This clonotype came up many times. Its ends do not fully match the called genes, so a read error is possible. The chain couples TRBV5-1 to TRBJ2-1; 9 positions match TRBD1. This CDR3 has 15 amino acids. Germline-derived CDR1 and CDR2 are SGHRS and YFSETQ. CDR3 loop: CASSAGQGPYNEQFF. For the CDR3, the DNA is TGTGCCAGCAGCGCGGGACAGGGCCCCTACAATGAGCAGTTCTTC.